The 27 T cell receptor beta chains below all came from one sample that was sequenced in a study of molecular identifiers for immune sequencing clone quantification. Using its own MiXCR run on the PCR reads, TCRdb lists one record per CDR3 protein. The data show 85,000 to 130,000 distinct CDR3 sequences, about 35% seen once. Sequencing input: naive CD8+ T cells from blood, with Jurkat cell RNA spiked in. Subset specified: FACS-sorted CD8+CD4-CCR7+CD45RA+ naive T cells. These receptors all stem from a human donor in good health. Some libraries in this study had Jurkat cell RNA spiked in.

In this sample, this clonotype turned up many times. V gene TRBV28 combines with J gene TRBJ1-1; D is perhaps TRBD1 (6 bases). The V end lost 4 bases, the J end lost 1 base, and 10 bases lay between the germline ends. The CDR3 length is 14 residues. CDR1 and CDR2 (germline): MDHEN, SYDVKM. The CDR3 is CASSSGASNTEAFF. CDR3 in DNA: TGTGCCAGCAGTTCGGGGGCCTCGAACACTGAAGCTTTCTTT.

The V and J genes are TRBV11-2 and TRBJ2-1; TRBD1 agrees at 7 bases. Per germline, CDR1 SGHAT and CDR2 FQNNGV. The CDR3 sequence is 16 residues long. Trimming cost V 4 bases and J 6 bases; bases outside gene matches: 12. The CDR3 nucleotides are TGTGCCAGCAGCTCCCCAGGCGCAAGGGGGCTCAATGAGCAGTTCTTC. This sequence encodes CASSSPGARGLNEQFF.

A few counts support this clonotype. The chain couples TRBV12-3 or TRBV12-4 to TRBJ2-5; the D is unclear. Trimming removed 4 bases from V and 1 base from J, with 13 bases in between. This CDR3 is 15 amino acids long. The CDR3 sequence: CASSSLTETQETQYF. CDR3 sequence (DNA): TGTGCCAGCAGTTCCTTGACGGAAACCCAAGAGACCCAGTACTTC.

This chain uses TRBV15 with TRBJ2-2, with D perhaps TRBD1 or TRBD2 (6 bases each). CDR1 and CDR2 (germline): LNHNV, YYDKDF (reference sequence). Trimming took 3 bases from V and 5 from J, leaving 13 bases between them. CDR3 length: 15 amino acids. The CDR3: CATSSLTGGTGELFF. CDR3 nucleotides: TGTGCCACCAGCAGCCTGACAGGAGGGACCGGGGAGCTGTTTTTT.

In the case of this clonotype: A read error may be the cause here, since a much bigger clone is one base away. The rearrangement joins TRBV20-1 to TRBJ1-4, with 7 bases identical to TRBD1. The CDR3 has 13 residues. Germline lookup yields CDR1 DFQATT and CDR2 SNEGSKA (reference sequence). V lost 6 bases to trimming and J lost 8 bases; unmatched junction nucleotides: 9. CDR3 residues: CSARDRSNEKLFF. CDR3 sequence (DNA): TGCAGTGCCCGGGACAGATCCAACGAAAAACTGTTTTTT.

The V gene is TRBV28, the J gene TRBJ2-7; 7 nucleotides line up with TRBD1. The CDR3 has 16 amino acids. The V and J ends lost 7 bases and 5 bases, in that order; junction bases with no gene match: 17. Per the germline V gene, CDR1 is MDHEN and CDR2 is SYDVKM. For the CDR3, the DNA is TGTGCCAGCATCCCCCGATGGCAGGGGGTATTCAACGAGCAGTACTTC. It codes for CASIPRWQGVFNEQYF. The full variable domain, its missing parts supplied by reference TRBV28 and TRBJ2-7, is DVKVTQSSRYLVKRTGEKVFLECVQDMDHENMFWYRQDPGLGLRLIYFSYDVKMKEKGDIPEGYSVSREKKERFSLILESASTNQTSMYLCASIPRWQGVFNEQYFGPGTRLTVT.

Turning to this clonotype: Possible read error: a much larger clone is one base away. The genes are TRBV7-9 and TRBJ2-3; D call uncertain. The CDR3 contains 15 residues. Germline V gene data show CDR1 as SEHNR and CDR2 as FQNEAQ (reference sequence). The V end was cut by 5 bases, the J end by 0 bases, with 12 bases between. The DNA of the CDR3 is TGTGCCAGCAGCGGCCCCCGGGTCAGCACAGATACGCAGTATTTT. Translating it yields CASSGPRVSTDTQYF. The full variable domain, in which reference TRBV7-9 and TRBJ2-3 provide the parts outside the CDR3, is DTGVSQNPRHKITKRGQNVTFRCDPISEHNRLYWYRQTLGQGPEFLTYFQNEAQLEKSRLLSDRFSAERPKGSFSTLEIQRTEQGDSAMYLCASSGPRVSTDTQYFGPGTRLTVL.

This chain joins TRBV4-2 and TRBJ2-3, with D hard to call. This CDR3 comprises 14 residues. Germline lookup yields CDR1 LGHNA and CDR2 YNFKEQ. V dropped 3 bases and J dropped 5 bases, with 12 bases sitting between them. As DNA, the CDR3 is TGTGCCAGCAGCCATCCACTGATCGGAGATACGCAGTATTTT. It specifies CASSHPLIGDTQYF.

J is TRBJ1-1 and V is TRBV4-1; D gene ambiguous. The V gene lost 1 base and the J gene lost 6 bases, with 9 bases spanning the gap. The CDR3 totals 13 residues. The germline CDR1 and CDR2 sequences are MGHRA and YSYEKL. The DNA of the CDR3 is TGCGCCAGCAGCCAAGTGGGTCCCGCTGAAGCTTTCTTT. As protein: CASSQVGPAEAFF.

This clonotype was seen a handful of times. J is TRBJ2-7 and V is TRBV28; D may be TRBD2 (6 bases). CDR3 size: 14 residues. Between the trimmed V and J ends, which lost 3 bases and 7 bases, there was a span of 16 bases. Germline V CDR1 and CDR2: MDHEN, SYDVKM. The CDR3 DNA reads as TGTGCCAGCAGTTTCAGGGCCCGGAGGGATGAGCAGTACTTC. Amino acids: CASSFRARRDEQYF.

A note on this clonotype: It may be a read error: a sequence one base away is much more abundant. The gene calls are TRBV4-1 and TRBJ2-7, with TRBD2 matching over 8 bases. The germline gives CDR1 MGHRA, CDR2 YSYEKL. The CDR3 has 15 residues. The CDR3 sequence is CASSQKAGEWEEQCF. CDR3 coding DNA: TGCGCCAGCAGTCAAAAAGCGGGAGAGTGGGAAGAGCAGTGCTTC.

This clonotype was seen a handful of times. The V and J genes are TRBV10-3 and TRBJ2-7, with 8 bases identical to TRBD2. Germline-derived CDR1 and CDR2 are ENHRY and SYGVKD. The V segment lost 3 bases and the J segment 0 bases; nucleotides outside the gene matches: 13. The CDR3 loop spans 18 amino acids. This CDR3 reads CAISDMGLNSGTSYEQYF. DNA of the CDR3: TGTGCCATCAGTGATATGGGACTTAATAGCGGGACCTCCTACGAGCAGTACTTC.

The chain recombines TRBV4-2 with TRBJ1-1; perhaps TRBD1 as D (6 bases). V dropped 4 bases and J dropped 2 bases, with 23 bases sitting between them. The CDR3 is 18 amino acids. Per the germline V gene, CDR1 is LGHNA and CDR2 is YNFKEQ. The CDR3 loop is CASSPHPTGQYINTEAFF. In nucleotides, the CDR3 is TGTGCCAGCAGCCCCCATCCGACAGGTCAGTACATAAACACTGAAGCTTTCTTT.

In this sample, this clonotype turned up many times. CDR3 sequence (DNA): TGTGCCAGCAGTCTCCGGGGACAGGGGGCCGCCGCTTTCTTT. This encodes CASSLRGQGAAAFF. V is TRBV28 and J is TRBJ1-1; 12 positions agree with TRBD1. This CDR3 has 14 residues. V lost 5 bases, J lost 11 bases, and 9 bases stayed unmatched. Per germline, CDR1 MDHEN and CDR2 SYDVKM. The complete variable domain, with remaining parts taken from reference TRBV28 and TRBJ1-1, reads DVKVTQSSRYLVKRTGEKVFLECVQDMDHENMFWYRQDPGLGLRLIYFSYDVKMKEKGDIPEGYSVSREKKERFSLILESASTNQTSMYLCASSLRGQGAAAFFGQGTRLTVV.

This clonotype was counted at least ten times. CDR3 in DNA: TGTGCCAGCACTGACAGCCTCAATCAGCCCCAGCATTTT. Translation gives CASTDSLNQPQHF. V usage is TRBV6-2 or TRBV6-3 and J usage is TRBJ1-5, with a tentative D call TRBD1 (5 bases). Germline V lookup: CDR1 MNHEY, CDR2 SVGEGT. Trimming cost V 7 bases and J 3 bases, with 10 bases left between them. CDR3 size: 13 residues.

As regards this clonotype: This sequence may be a read error, since a much larger clone differs from it by one base. This chain links TRBV12-3 or TRBV12-4 with TRBJ2-5; 7 bases fit TRBD1. TRBJ2-1 explains the end of the DNA better; the J call may be wrong. The CDR3 is 20 residues long. The DNA for the CDR3 is TGTGCCAGCAGTCCGCGAGTCCCTAATAGAGACAGGGTAGAATTAGAGACCCAGTTCTTC. It encodes CASSPRVPNRDRVELETQFF.

In regard to this clonotype: A much larger clone lies one base from this, so it may be a read error. The chain recombines TRBV28 with TRBJ1-4; no clear D. The germline V gene encodes CDR1 MDHEN and CDR2 SYDVKM. The CDR3 totals 13 residues. CDR3 protein: CASSPGFNEKLLF. Written as DNA, the CDR3 is TGTGCCAGCAGTCCGGGGTTTAATGAAAAACTGCTTTTT.

As to this clonotype: The junction shows a germline mismatch at one end, possibly a read error. The CDR3 loop reads CDSRWTSGYNEQFF. In nucleotides, the CDR3 is TGTGACAGCAGGTGGACTAGCGGGTACAATGAGCAGTTCTTC. The V call is TRBV6-6, the J call TRBJ2-1, with 11 bases fitting TRBD2. The germline V gene has CDR1 MNHNY and CDR2 SVGAGI (reference sequence). This CDR3 is built from 14 residues.

The chain couples TRBV15 to TRBJ2-4; D is possibly TRBD1 (5 bases). Germline CDR1 and CDR2: LNHNV and YYDKDF (reference sequence). The germline V and J ends were trimmed by 8 bases and 0 bases, with 11 bases remaining between them. The CDR3 has 14 residues. The CDR3 loop is CATSDRLAKNIQYF. The DNA of the CDR3 is TGTGCCACCTCCGACAGACTAGCCAAAAACATTCAGTACTTC.

This clonotype has just a few counts. One junction end disagrees with the germline gene, perhaps due to a read error. V usage is TRBV7-2 and J usage is TRBJ2-1, with 8 bases lining up with TRBD2. Germline V CDR1 and CDR2: SGHTA, FQGNSA. This CDR3 has 16 amino acids. The CDR3, as DNA: TGTGCCAGCAGACTAGCGGCCACTAGTTTCCACAATGAGCTGTTCTTC. Amino acids: CASRLAATSFHNELFF.

The table lists this clonotype with a count of one. The chain uses TRBV9 and TRBJ2-3; maybe TRBD1 (5 bases). V was trimmed by 3 bases and J by 14 bases, leaving 19 bases between them. The germline V gene encodes CDR1 SGDLS and CDR2 YYNGEE. CDR3 size: 13 residues. Here the CDR3 reads CASSEGLKDSLYF. The CDR3 DNA is TGTGCCAGCAGCGAGGGGCTTAAGGATTCGCTGTATTTT.

Concerning this clonotype: This may be a read error: a much more frequent sequence differs by one nucleotide. As the CDR3 is not closed by the conserved phenylalanine or tryptophan, this likely results from a read error. The chain combines TRBV4-1 with TRBJ1-5; D unresolved. The ends were cut back, 0 bases at V and 7 bases at J, with 7 bases in the middle. Per germline, CDR1 MGHRA and CDR2 YSYEKL. CDR3 length equals 13 residues. The DNA of the CDR3 is TGCGCCAGCAGCCAAGAGGGTGAACAGCCCCAGCATATT. It specifies CASSQEGEQPQHI.

This clonotype was counted only a few times. J is TRBJ2-5 and V is TRBV7-9, with a possible D match to TRBD1 (6 bases). V lost 4 bases, J lost 0 bases, and 9 bases lay in between. This CDR3 is 14 amino acids long. Germline CDR1 and CDR2: SEHNR and FQNEAQ (reference sequence). As DNA, the CDR3 is TGTGCCAGCAGCTCGGGACAACACCAAGAGACCCAGTACTTC. This encodes CASSSGQHQETQYF.

The table lists this clonotype with many counts. The chain links TRBV7-9 to TRBJ2-7, with 10 bases that match TRBD2. CDR1 is SEHNR and CDR2 is FQNEAQ in the germline V gene (reference sequence). This CDR3 spans 15 amino acids. Trimming at V came to 4 bases and at J to 9 bases, leaving 12 bases not matched to a gene. The CDR3 region is CASSSLAGATLGQYF. CDR3 coding DNA: TGTGCCAGCAGCTCCCTAGCGGGAGCCACCCTGGGGCAGTACTTC.

A remark on this clonotype: With a much larger clone just one base away, this may be a read error. The CDR3 does not end in the conserved phenylalanine or tryptophan, so this is likely a read error. The V gene is TRBV20-1, the J gene TRBJ2-4; unclear D gene. Trimming removed 6 bases at V and 5 bases at J, with 11 bases between. CDR1 and CDR2 (germline): DFQATT, SNEGSKA (reference sequence). The length of the CDR3 is 12 residues. The CDR3 sequence: CSAMGAQNIQYL. The CDR3 DNA reads TGCAGTGCAATGGGTGCCCAAAACATTCAGTACCTC.

Comments on this clonotype: A much more abundant neighbour one base away suggests this may be a read error. The chain joins TRBV7-2 to TRBJ2-7; 7 positions match TRBD2. Germline CDR1 and CDR2: SGHTA and FQGNSA. The length of the CDR3 is 20 residues. After removal of 4 bases from V and 4 bases from J, the junction contained 25 bases not matched to a gene. The CDR3 loop is CASSWGGVMKGPTKGYEQYF. As DNA, the CDR3 is TGTGCCAGCAGCTGGGGAGGGGTTATGAAGGGACCTACTAAAGGGTACGAGCAGTACTTC.

Ten or more counts support this clonotype. The V call is TRBV13, the J call TRBJ1-1, with TRBD1 as a possible D gene (5 bases). This CDR3 has 14 residues. V was shortened by 5 bases and J by 4 bases, with 14 bases between the two germline ends. From germline, CDR1 is PRHDT and CDR2 FYEKMQ (reference sequence). The CDR3 coding sequence is TGTGCCAGCAGCCACAGGTCACCGGGCACTGAAGCTTTCTTT. Translating it yields CASSHRSPGTEAFF.